This passage covers 18 T cell receptor beta chains from one sample sequenced in a study of vaccination effects on CD4 cells after COVID-19. ViraFEST expansion of antigen-specific CD4+ T cells with viral peptide pools preceded sequencing. With more than 9 days of culture completed, CD4+ T cells were isolated. Vaccine recipients, nucleocapsid antibody negative, had no prior SARS-CoV-2 infection. Clones were sequenced by immunoSEQ multiplex PCR, and TCRdb holds only the in-frame ones, with some missing. The table includes about 41,000 clones, under 85% detected once. These receptors lack a known antigen. Here the sequenced sample was CD4+ T cells from PBMCs cultured with HCoV-NL63 spike peptides, taken before COVID-19 vaccination. These receptors were collected from a human donor who received a COVID-19 vaccine.

The V call is TRBV24-1, the J call TRBJ2-2; TRBD1 is a possible D gene (5 bases). Germline loops: CDR1 KGHDR, CDR2 SFDVKD. The germline V and J ends were trimmed by 6 bases and 2 bases, with 12 bases remaining between them. The CDR3 is 15 residues long. As DNA, the CDR3 is TGTGCCACCAGTAAGGCCAGGGCTAACACCGGGGAGCTGTTTTTT. It is translated as CATSKARANTGELFF.

The chain uses TRBV2 and TRBJ2-5; D remains ambiguous. CDR1 and CDR2 (germline): SNHLY, FYNNEI. The CDR3 consists of 15 residues. The ends were cut back, 8 bases at V and 0 bases at J, with 16 bases in the middle. This CDR3 is CASGSEKEYQETQYF. CDR3 nucleotides: TGTGCCAGCGGGTCTGAGAAAGAGTACCAAGAGACCCAGTACTTC.

This clone was observed a handful of times. This chain links TRBV24-1 with TRBJ1-5; D gene ambiguous. CDR1 and CDR2 (germline): KGHDR, SFDVKD. Trimming pared 5 bases from V and 7 bases from J, leaving 11 bases between. The CDR3 sequence is 13 residues long. CDR3 in amino acids: CATSAGNYQPQHF. CDR3 coding DNA: TGTGCCACCAGTGCCGGGAATTACCAGCCCCAGCATTTT.

The chain carries TRBV19 and TRBJ2-1; D not resolved. The CDR3 loop spans 17 amino acids. Germline-derived CDR1 and CDR2 are LNHDA and SQIVND (reference sequence). Trimming removed 5 bases at V and 0 bases at J, with 17 bases between. In DNA, the CDR3 is TGTGCCAGTAGTCCCCAATTGGTGGGGAACTCCTACAATGAGCAGTTCTTC. Residues: CASSPQLVGNSYNEQFF.

The J gene is TRBJ2-1, the V gene TRBV3-1 (or the pseudogene TRBV3-2); 7 bases are a match to TRBD2. From germline, CDR1 is LGHDT and CDR2 YNNKEL (reference sequence). Trimming at V came to 3 bases and at J to 2 bases, leaving 4 bases not matched to a gene. CDR3 length equals 15 residues. The CDR3 DNA is TGTGCCAGCAGCCAGCCGGGGGGTGCCTACAATGAGCAGTTCTTC. Its translation is CASSQPGGAYNEQFF.

This clone was seen once. The V call is TRBV5-1, the J call TRBJ1-1; D is possibly TRBD1 (5 bases). The length of the CDR3 is 13 residues. Germline V gene sequence: CDR1 SGHRS, CDR2 YFSETQ. V was cut by 8 bases and J by 6 bases, with 17 bases left in between. CDR3: CASGGGTGSEAFF. As DNA, the CDR3 is TGCGCCAGTGGGGGGGGGACGGGGTCTGAAGCTTTCTTT.

The chain joins TRBV3-1 (or the pseudogene TRBV3-2) to TRBJ2-7; possibly TRBD2 for D (6 bases). V lost 3 bases and J 9 bases, leaving 21 bases between the germline ends. The CDR3 totals 15 residues. CDR1 LGHDT and CDR2 YNNKEL come from the germline V gene (reference sequence). Here the CDR3 DNA reads TGTGCCAGCAGCCACGGTTCTAGCGCGGGGCATGGGCAGTACGTC. Encoded protein: CASSHGSSAGHGQYV.

The chain employs TRBV19 and TRBJ1-2, with D uncertain. Trimming shortened V by 6 bases and J by 4 bases, and 18 bases separated the two germline ends. This CDR3 is 15 amino acids long. Per germline, CDR1 LNHDA and CDR2 SQIVND (reference sequence). DNA of the CDR3: TGTGCCAGTAGAGGAGGACTCCTCAGTGGCTATGGCTACACCTTC. Amino acid sequence: CASRGGLLSGYGYTF.

This clone was picked up a small number of times. The gene calls are TRBV9 and TRBJ1-1; D is unclear. Trimming took off 4 bases at V and 1 base at J, with 17 bases between the two ends. The V gene's germline CDR1 is SGDLS and CDR2 YYNGEE. This CDR3 has 16 amino acids. The DNA of the CDR3 is TGTGCCAGCAGCACCCAAGGTCACACCTCGAACACTGAAGCTTTCTTT. Protein sequence: CASSTQGHTSNTEAFF.

The chain uses TRBV19 and TRBJ1-5, with D unresolved. The CDR3 has 19 amino acids. Trimming removed 3 bases from V and 4 bases from J, with 25 bases in between. Germline CDR1 LNHDA, CDR2 SQIVND (reference sequence). The CDR3 loop reads CASSIVQFGLMVENQPQHF. The CDR3 DNA reads as TGTGCCAGTAGTATCGTACAGTTCGGTCTAATGGTCGAGAATCAGCCCCAGCATTTT.

This clone showed up just a few times. The chain combines TRBV7-2 with TRBJ2-5; unclear D gene. Trimming left V 5 bases short and J 2 bases short, with 9 bases between. The CDR3 contains 13 residues. CDR1 and CDR2 (germline): SGHTA, FQGNSA. CDR3 residues: CASSPAEQETQYF. CDR3 DNA sequence: TGTGCCAGCAGCCCCGCGGAACAAGAGACCCAGTACTTC.

This clone came up a few times. The V gene is TRBV28, the J gene TRBJ2-5; 8 bases align to TRBD1. CDR1 and CDR2 (germline): MDHEN, SYDVKM. J lost 2 bases, V lost 7 bases, and 12 bases had no gene match. This CDR3 has 16 residues. The CDR3 DNA reads as TGTGCCAGCAATAAACGGACAGGGCCTACTCAAGAGACCCAGTACTTC. Residues: CASNKRTGPTQETQYF.

The chain uses TRBV19 and TRBJ2-3; the match to TRBD2 covers 7 bases. V lost 5 bases and J lost 2; bases outside the gene matches: 7. The CDR3 length is 15 residues. Germline V gives CDR1 LNHDA, CDR2 SQIVND (reference sequence). CDR3 protein: CASSVSAGNTDTQYF. The CDR3 DNA is TGTGCCAGTAGTGTTTCAGCGGGGAACACAGATACGCAGTATTTT.

This CDR3 is CASSRRGGLGGADTQYF. The CDR3 DNA follows: TGCGCCAGCAGCCGCAGGGGGGGACTCGGCGGTGCAGATACGCAGTATTTT. The V and J genes are TRBV4-1 and TRBJ2-3; perhaps D is TRBD1 or TRBD2 (7 bases each). The V gene lost 4 bases and the J gene lost 4 bases, with 21 bases spanning the gap. The CDR3 runs to 17 residues. Germline V gives CDR1 MGHRA, CDR2 YSYEKL.

The chain combines TRBV28 with TRBJ2-3, with TRBD2 identical over 7 bases. Germline V gives CDR1 MDHEN, CDR2 SYDVKM. J lost 8 bases, V lost 10 bases, and 15 bases had no gene match. The CDR3 has 14 amino acids. Here the CDR3 reads CATERGGGTGTQYF. In DNA form, the CDR3 reads TGTGCCACCGAACGGGGCGGGGGAACGGGTACGCAGTATTTT.

The chain recombines TRBV19 with TRBJ1-3; a weak D match, TRBD1 (6 bases). CDR3 size: 14 residues. The V gene's germline CDR1 is LNHDA and CDR2 SQIVND (reference sequence). With 6 bases removed from V and 2 bases from J, the gap between germline ends came to 11 bases. The CDR3 protein is CASRPTGTGNTIYF. DNA for the CDR3: TGTGCCAGTAGACCCACAGGGACTGGAAACACCATATATTTT.

The J gene is TRBJ2-5, the V gene TRBV7-3; a weak D match, TRBD1 (7 bases). This CDR3 has 15 amino acids. Per the germline V gene, CDR1 is SGHTA and CDR2 is FQGTGA. Trimming left V 0 bases short and J 5 bases short, with 13 bases between. CDR3 sequence (DNA): TGTGCCAGCAGCTTAACTGCGACAGGGAGGGAGACCCAGTACTTC. Translating it yields CASSLTATGRETQYF.

The chain uses TRBV18 and TRBJ2-2; 9 positions match TRBD1. Germline V CDR1 and CDR2: KGHSH, LQKENI. The CDR3 runs 15 residues. J was trimmed by 3 bases and V by 6 bases; bases with no gene match: 5. CDR3 in DNA: TGTGCCAGCTCTACCGGGACAGGGTACACCGGGGAGCTGTTTTTT. Amino acids: CASSTGTGYTGELFF.